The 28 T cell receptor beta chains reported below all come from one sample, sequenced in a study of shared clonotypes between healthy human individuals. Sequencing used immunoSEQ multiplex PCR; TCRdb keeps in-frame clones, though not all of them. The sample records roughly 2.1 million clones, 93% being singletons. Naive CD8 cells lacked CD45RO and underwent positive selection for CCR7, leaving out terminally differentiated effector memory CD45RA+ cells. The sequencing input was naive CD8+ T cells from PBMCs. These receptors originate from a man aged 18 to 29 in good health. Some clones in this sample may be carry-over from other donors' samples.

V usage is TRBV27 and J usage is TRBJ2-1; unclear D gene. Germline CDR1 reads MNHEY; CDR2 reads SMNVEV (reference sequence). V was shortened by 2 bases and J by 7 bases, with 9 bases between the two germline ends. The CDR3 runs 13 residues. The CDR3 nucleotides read TGTGCCAGCAGTTTACGAGCTCGGAATGAGCAGTTCTTC. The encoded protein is CASSLRARNEQFF.

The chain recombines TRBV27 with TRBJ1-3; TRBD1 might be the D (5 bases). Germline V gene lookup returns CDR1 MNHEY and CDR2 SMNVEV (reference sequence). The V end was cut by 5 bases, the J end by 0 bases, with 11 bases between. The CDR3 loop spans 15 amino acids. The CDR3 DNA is TGTGCCAGCAGTGATAGGGGAATCTCTGGAAACACCATATATTTT. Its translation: CASSDRGISGNTIYF.

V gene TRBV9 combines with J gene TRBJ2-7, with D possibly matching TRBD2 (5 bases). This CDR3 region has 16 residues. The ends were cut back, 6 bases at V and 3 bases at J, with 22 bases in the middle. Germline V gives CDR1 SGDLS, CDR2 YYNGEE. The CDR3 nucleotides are TGTGCCAGCACCGATAAGAGGTGTCTAGCCTACTACGAGCAGTACTTC. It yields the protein CASTDKRCLAYYEQYF.

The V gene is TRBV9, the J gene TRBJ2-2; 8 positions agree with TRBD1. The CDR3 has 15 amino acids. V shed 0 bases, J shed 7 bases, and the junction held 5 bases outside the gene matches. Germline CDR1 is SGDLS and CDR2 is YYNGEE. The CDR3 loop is CASSVVGQGDGELFF. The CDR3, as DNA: TGTGCCAGCAGCGTAGTAGGACAGGGTGACGGGGAGCTGTTTTTT.

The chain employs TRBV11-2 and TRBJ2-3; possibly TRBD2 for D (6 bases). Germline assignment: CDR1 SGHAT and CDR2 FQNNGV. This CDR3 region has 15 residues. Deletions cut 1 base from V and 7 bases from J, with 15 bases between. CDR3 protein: CASSLGASVIYTQYF. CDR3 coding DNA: TGTGCCAGCAGCTTAGGTGCTAGCGTCATTTATACGCAGTATTTT.

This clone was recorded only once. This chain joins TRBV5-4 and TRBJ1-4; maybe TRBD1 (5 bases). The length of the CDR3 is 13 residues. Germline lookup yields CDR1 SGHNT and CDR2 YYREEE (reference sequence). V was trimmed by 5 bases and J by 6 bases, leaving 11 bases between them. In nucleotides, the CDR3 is TGTGCCAGCAGACTACCGGGGGATGAAAAACTGTTTTTT. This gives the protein CASRLPGDEKLFF.

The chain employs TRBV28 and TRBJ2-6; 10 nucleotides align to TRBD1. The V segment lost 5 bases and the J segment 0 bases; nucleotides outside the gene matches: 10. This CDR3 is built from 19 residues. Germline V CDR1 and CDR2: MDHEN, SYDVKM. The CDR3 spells CASSEIGTGVSSGANVLTF. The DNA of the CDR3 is TGTGCCAGCAGTGAAATAGGGACAGGGGTCAGCTCTGGGGCCAACGTCCTGACTTTC.

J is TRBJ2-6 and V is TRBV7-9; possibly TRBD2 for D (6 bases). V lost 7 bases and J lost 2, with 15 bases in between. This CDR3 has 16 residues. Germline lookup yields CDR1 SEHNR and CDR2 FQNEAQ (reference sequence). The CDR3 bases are TGTGCCAGCACCCCGGAGCGGGTAGCTGGGGCCAACGTCCTGACTTTC. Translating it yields CASTPERVAGANVLTF.

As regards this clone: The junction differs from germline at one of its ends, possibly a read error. The CDR3 DNA reads as TGTGCCAGCAGGACCGGACAGTGGAACCAGGAGACCCAGTACTTC. It encodes CASRTGQWNQETQYF. The V gene is TRBV6-5, the J gene TRBJ2-5; perhaps TRBD1 as D (6 bases). CDR3 length: 15 residues. The germline gives CDR1 MNHEY, CDR2 SVGAGI.

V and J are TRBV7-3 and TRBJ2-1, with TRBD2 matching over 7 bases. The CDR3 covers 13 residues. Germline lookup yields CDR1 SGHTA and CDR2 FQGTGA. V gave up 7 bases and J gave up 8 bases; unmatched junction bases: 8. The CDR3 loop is CASNSGGRDEQFF. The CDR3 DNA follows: TGTGCCAGCAACTCCGGGGGGAGGGATGAGCAGTTCTTC. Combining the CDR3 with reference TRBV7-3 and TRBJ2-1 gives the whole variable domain GAGVSQTPSNKVTEKGKYVELRCDPISGHTALYWYRQSLGQGPEFLIYFQGTGAADDSGLPNDRFFAVRPEGSVSTLKIQRTERGDSAVYLCASNSGGRDEQFFGPGTRLTVL.

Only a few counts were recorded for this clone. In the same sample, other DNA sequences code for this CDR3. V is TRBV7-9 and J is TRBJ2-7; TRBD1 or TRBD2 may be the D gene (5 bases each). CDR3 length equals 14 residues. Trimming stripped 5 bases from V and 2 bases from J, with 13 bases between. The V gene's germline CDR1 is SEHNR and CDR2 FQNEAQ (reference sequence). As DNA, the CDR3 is TGTGCCAGCAGCCTCCGGGACCGTCCCTACGAGCAGTACTTC. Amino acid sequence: CASSLRDRPYEQYF.

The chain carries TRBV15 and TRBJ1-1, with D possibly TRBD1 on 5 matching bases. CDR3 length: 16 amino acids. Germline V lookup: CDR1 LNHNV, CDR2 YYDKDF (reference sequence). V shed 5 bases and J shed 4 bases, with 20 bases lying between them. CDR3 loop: CATSPQGAGRTTEAFF. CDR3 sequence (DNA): TGTGCCACCAGCCCACAAGGGGCAGGGAGAACCACTGAAGCTTTCTTT.

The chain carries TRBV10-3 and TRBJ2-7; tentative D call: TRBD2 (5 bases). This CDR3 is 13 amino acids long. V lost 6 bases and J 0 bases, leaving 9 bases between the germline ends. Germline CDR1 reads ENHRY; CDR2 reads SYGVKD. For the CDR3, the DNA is TGTGCCATCAGAGCGGACTCCTCCTACGAGCAGTACTTC. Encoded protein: CAIRADSSYEQYF.

CDR3 sequence reads: CASSQRIDRINQPQHF. The CDR3 nucleotides read TGCGCCAGCAGCCAGCGAATTGACAGAATAAATCAGCCCCAGCATTTT. The chain carries TRBV4-1 and TRBJ1-5, with a weak D call TRBD1 (5 bases). V was clipped by 3 bases and J by 4 bases, with 16 bases between them. CDR3 length: 16 residues. Germline assignment: CDR1 MGHRA and CDR2 YSYEKL.

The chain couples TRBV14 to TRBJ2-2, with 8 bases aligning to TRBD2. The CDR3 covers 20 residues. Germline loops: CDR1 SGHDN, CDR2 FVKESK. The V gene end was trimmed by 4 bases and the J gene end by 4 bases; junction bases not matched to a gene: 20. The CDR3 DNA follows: TGTGCCAGCAGCCCAGCCCCGCGCGAGACTAGCGACCGGGTCACCGGGGAGCTGTTTTTT. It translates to CASSPAPRETSDRVTGELFF.

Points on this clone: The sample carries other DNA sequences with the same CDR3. The CDR3 reads CASSLESYEQYF. Written as DNA, the CDR3 is TGCGCCAGCAGCTTGGAGTCCTACGAGCAGTACTTC. The chain joins TRBV5-1 to TRBJ2-7; D is ambiguous. V was cut by 0 bases and J by 1 base, with 2 bases left in between. Germline CDR1 SGHRS, CDR2 YFSETQ. The CDR3 is 12 amino acids.

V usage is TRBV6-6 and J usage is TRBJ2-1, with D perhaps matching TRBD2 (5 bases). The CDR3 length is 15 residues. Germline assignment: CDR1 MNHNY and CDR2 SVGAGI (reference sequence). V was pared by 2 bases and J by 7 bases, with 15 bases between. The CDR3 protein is CASSYDGLGWNEQFF. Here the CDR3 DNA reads TGTGCCAGCAGTTACGACGGACTGGGTTGGAATGAGCAGTTCTTC.

The CDR3 is CASTPLVAGNQPQHF. Here the CDR3 DNA reads TGTGCCAGCACCCCCCTGGTGGCGGGAAATCAGCCCCAGCATTTT. The chain carries TRBV28 and TRBJ1-5, with D hard to call. Deletions cut 7 bases from V and 4 bases from J, with 17 bases between. The germline V gene encodes CDR1 MDHEN and CDR2 SYDVKM. This CDR3 region has 15 residues.

The chain's CDR3 is CASSLGDQKKLFF. For the CDR3, the DNA is TGTGCCAGCAGCCTAGGGGACCAGAAGAAACTGTTTTTT. J is TRBJ1-4 and V is TRBV7-8, with a tentative D call TRBD1 (5 bases). CDR1 and CDR2 from the germline V gene are SGHVS and FQNEAQ. The length of the CDR3 is 13 residues. Trimming cost V 5 bases and J 11 bases, with 15 bases left between them.

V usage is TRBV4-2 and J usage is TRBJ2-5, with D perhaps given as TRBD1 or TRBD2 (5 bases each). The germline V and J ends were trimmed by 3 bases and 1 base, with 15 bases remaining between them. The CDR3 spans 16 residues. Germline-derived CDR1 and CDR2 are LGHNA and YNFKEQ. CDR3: CASSHPTGGGQETQYF. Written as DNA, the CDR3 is TGTGCCAGCAGCCACCCTACAGGTGGGGGCCAAGAGACCCAGTACTTC.

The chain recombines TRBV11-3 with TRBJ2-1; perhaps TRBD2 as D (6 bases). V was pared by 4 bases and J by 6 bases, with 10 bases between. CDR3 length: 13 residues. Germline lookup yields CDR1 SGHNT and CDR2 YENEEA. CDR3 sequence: CASSSPSVNEQFF. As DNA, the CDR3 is TGTGCCAGCAGCTCCCCTAGCGTCAATGAGCAGTTCTTC. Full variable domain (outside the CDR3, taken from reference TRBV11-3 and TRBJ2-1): EAGVVQSPRYKIIEKKQPVAFWCNPISGHNTLYWYLQNLGQGPELLIRYENEEAVDDSQLPKDRFSAERLKGVDSTLKIQPAELGDSAVYLCASSSPSVNEQFFGPGTRLTVL.

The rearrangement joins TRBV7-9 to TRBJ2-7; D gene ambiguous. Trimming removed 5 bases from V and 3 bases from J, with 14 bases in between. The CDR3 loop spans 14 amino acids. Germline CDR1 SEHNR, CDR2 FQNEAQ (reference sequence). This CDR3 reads CASSAFPENYEQYF. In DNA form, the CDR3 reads TGTGCCAGCAGCGCTTTCCCAGAGAACTACGAGCAGTACTTC.

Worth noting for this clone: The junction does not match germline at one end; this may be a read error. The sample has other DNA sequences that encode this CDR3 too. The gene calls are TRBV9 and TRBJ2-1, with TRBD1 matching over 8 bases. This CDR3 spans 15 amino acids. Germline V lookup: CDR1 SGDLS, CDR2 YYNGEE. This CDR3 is CASSVAGTGSYEQFF. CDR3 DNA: TGTGCCAGCAGCGTAGCGGGGACAGGCTCGTATGAACAGTTCTTC.

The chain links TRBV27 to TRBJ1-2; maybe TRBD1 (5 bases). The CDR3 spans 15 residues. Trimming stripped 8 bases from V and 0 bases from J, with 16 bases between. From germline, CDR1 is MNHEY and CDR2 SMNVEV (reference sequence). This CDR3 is CASALDSSPNYGYTF. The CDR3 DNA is TGTGCCAGCGCCCTCGACAGTTCTCCTAACTATGGCTACACCTTC.

This CDR3 reads CASSSTSAWGELFF. The CDR3 DNA is TGTGCCAGCAGCTCGACTAGCGCCTGGGGGGAGCTGTTTTTT. The gene calls are TRBV7-2 and TRBJ2-2, with 8 bases aligning to TRBD2. V lost 4 bases and J lost 8; bases outside the gene matches: 6. The germline gives CDR1 SGHTA, CDR2 FQGNSA. The CDR3 extends over 14 amino acids.

This chain's CDR3 is CASSIWGAGDQPQHF. As DNA, the CDR3 is TGTGCCAGTAGTATTTGGGGGGCTGGGGATCAGCCCCAGCATTTT. This sequence joins TRBV19 and TRBJ1-5; TRBD1 is a possible D gene (6 bases). The germline V and J ends were trimmed by 3 bases and 5 bases, with 14 bases remaining between them. Per germline, CDR1 LNHDA and CDR2 SQIVND (reference sequence). The CDR3 totals 15 residues.

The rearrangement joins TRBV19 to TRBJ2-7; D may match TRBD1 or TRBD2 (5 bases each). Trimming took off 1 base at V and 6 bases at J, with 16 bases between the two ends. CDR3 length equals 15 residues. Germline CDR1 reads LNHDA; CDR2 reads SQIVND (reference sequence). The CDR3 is CASSIVFTGRSEQYF. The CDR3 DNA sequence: TGTGCCAGTAGTATAGTGTTCACGGGACGGAGCGAGCAGTACTTC.

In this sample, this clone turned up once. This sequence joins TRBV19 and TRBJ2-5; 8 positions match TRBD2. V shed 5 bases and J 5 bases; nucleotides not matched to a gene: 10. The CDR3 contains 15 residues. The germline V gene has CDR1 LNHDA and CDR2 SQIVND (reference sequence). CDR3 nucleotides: TGTGCCAGTAGTGCGAGGACTAGCTTCGTTGAGACCCAGTACTTC. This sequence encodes CASSARTSFVETQYF.